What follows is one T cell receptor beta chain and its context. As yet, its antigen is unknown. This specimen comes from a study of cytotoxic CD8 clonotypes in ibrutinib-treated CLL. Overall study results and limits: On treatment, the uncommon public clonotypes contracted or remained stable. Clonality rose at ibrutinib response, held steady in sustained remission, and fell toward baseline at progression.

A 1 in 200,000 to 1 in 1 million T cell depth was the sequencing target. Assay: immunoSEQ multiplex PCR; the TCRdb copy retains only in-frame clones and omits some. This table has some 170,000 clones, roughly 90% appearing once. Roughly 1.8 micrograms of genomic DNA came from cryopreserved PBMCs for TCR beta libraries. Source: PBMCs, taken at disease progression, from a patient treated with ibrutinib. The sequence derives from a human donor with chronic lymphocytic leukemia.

CDR3 coding DNA: TGTGCAAGTCGCTTAGTTAAGGCTACTGAAGCTTTCTTT. It codes for CASRLVKATEAFF. V is TRBV12-2 and J is TRBJ1-1. TRBV12-2 is a recognized pseudogene. The CDR3 runs 13 residues.